A selection of T cell receptor beta chains follows, all from one sample in a study of OX40 agonist ivuxolimab in advanced cancers. Produced via immunoSEQ multiplex PCR; TCRdb's table is partial and in-frame only. Altogether some 26,000 clones are present, about three quarters being singletons, with the ten largest covering around 19%. The sample was CD4+ or CD8+ T cells sorted from blood, taken in a trial of the OX40 agonist ivuxolimab. Every receptor here comes from an adult with an advanced solid tumor such as melanoma, head and neck, liver or kidney cancer. Each CDR3 is given with its conserved first and last residue. The order of the fields is clone size, V gene, J gene, D gene, CDR3 DNA, CDR3 protein. D genes are given only for firm matches. Some rows mark clone size as missing; the rest say once, few, many or name a class of expanded clone.

-	TRBV28	TRBJ1-5	TRBD1	TGTGCCAGCAGCTCTGTGGGTGGGGGAGGGGGCGATTTTCGTAGGGATCAGCCCCAGCATTTT	CASSSVGGGGGDFRRDQPQHF
-	TRBV7-3	TRBJ1-6	-	TGTGCCAGCAGCTTTGCTGGGGATTCACCCCTCCACTTT	CASSFAGDSPLHF
-	TRBV11-2	TRBJ1-2	-	TGTGCCAGCAGCTTAGTGGTAGGGAACTATGGCTACACCTTC	CASSLVVGNYGYTF
-	TRBV27	TRBJ2-5	TRBD1	TGTGCCAGCAGGACGGGACAGGGGCGAGGGGAGACCCAGTACTTC	CASRTGQGRGETQYF
-	TRBV9	TRBJ2-7	TRBD1	TGTGCCAGCAGCTCCATCCGTGCCGGGACAGGGGGTAGCGAGCAGTACTTC	CASSSIRAGTGGSEQYF
-	TRBV19	TRBJ2-2	-	TGTGCCAGTACGGTCGGGGTGACCTACACCGGGGAGCTGTTTTTT	CASTVGVTYTGELFF
once	TRBV4-1	TRBJ2-7	TRBD1	TGCGCCAGCAGCCTAGAAACAGGGGGCATCTACGAGCAGTACTTC	CASSLETGGIYEQYF
-	TRBV18	TRBJ2-7	TRBD1	TGTGCCAGCTCAGCGTACAGGGGGCTGTACGAGCAGTACTTC	CASSAYRGLYEQYF
few	TRBV18	TRBJ1-1	-	TGTGCCAGCTCATCTGACAGTCAAACTGAAGCTTTCTTT	CASSSDSQTEAFF
-	TRBV19	TRBJ2-7	-	TGTGCCAGCCGAACCCCGGGGTCCTACGAGCAGTACTTC	CASRTPGSYEQYF
few	TRBV7-9	TRBJ1-4	-	TGTGCCAGCAGCTTGAGTGAAAAACTGTTTTTT	CASSLSEKLFF
-	TRBV9	TRBJ2-5	-	TGTGCCAGCAGCGTGAGGCCAGGGAAGGTGAGCTCGCAAGAGACCCAGTACTTC	CASSVRPGKVSSQETQYF
-	TRBV11-3	TRBJ1-4	TRBD1	TGTGCCAGCAGCTCGGGACAGGGAGGTGAAAAACTGTTTTTT	CASSSGQGGEKLFF
few	TRBV5-1	TRBJ1-1	-	TGCGCCAGCAGCTTGGATGGGGTGAGGGTCACTGAAGCTTTCTTT	CASSLDGVRVTEAFF
-	TRBV6-1	TRBJ2-7	-	TGTGCCAGCAGTGAAACTCATCCGGGACGGTATGTGGAGCAGTACTTC	CASSETHPGRYVEQYF
-	TRBV6-6	TRBJ2-7	-	TGTGCCAGCAGTTATTCCTCCGGAGAGCAGTACTTC	CASSYSSGEQYF
-	TRBV11-3	TRBJ2-1	TRBD2	TGTGCCAGCAGCGAAACTAGCGGGTGGGGAGGGCATGAGCAGTTCTTC	CASSETSGWGGHEQFF
-	TRBV6-1	TRBJ1-5	-	TGTGCCAGCTTAACCGACGGGTGGGTAAATCAGCCCCAGCATTTT	CASLTDGWVNQPQHF
few	TRBV5-8	TRBJ1-4	-	TGTGCCAGCAAAAGGCCCCCTCGGAATGAAAAACTGTTTTTT	CASKRPPRNEKLFF
-	TRBV7-2	TRBJ2-3	TRBD2	TGTGCCAGCAGCTTAGTTAGCGGGAGGGCAGATACGCAGTATTTT	CASSLVSGRADTQYF
-	TRBV4-2	TRBJ2-1	TRBD2	TGTGCCAGCAGCCCGACAAAGGGACTAGCGGCCTACAATGAGCAGTTCTTC	CASSPTKGLAAYNEQFF
few	TRBV6-6	TRBJ1-6	TRBD1	TGTGCCAGCAGTTCGGGACAGAAGAATTCACCCCTCCACTTT	CASSSGQKNSPLHF
-	TRBV2	TRBJ1-1	TRBD1	TGTGCCAGCAACACTGGACAGGGGACCGATGAAGCTTTCTTT	CASNTGQGTDEAFF
-	TRBV4-2	TRBJ2-3	-	TGTGCCAGCAGCTTGGGCTCGGGAGTGAGCACAGATACGCAGTATTTT	CASSLGSGVSTDTQYF
few	TRBV9	TRBJ2-3	TRBD1	TGTGCCAGCAGCGACGAGGACAGGGGAACAGATACGCAGTATTTT	CASSDEDRGTDTQYF
-	TRBV30	TRBJ2-3	TRBD2	TGTGCCTGGAGTGCGACTAGCGGACTCTATACGCAGTATTTT	CAWSATSGLYTQYF
-	TRBV27	TRBJ2-1	TRBD1	TGTGCCAGCAGTTCTCTAACAGGGGGCCTAATTTTTAACAATGAGCAGTTCTTC	CASSSLTGGLIFNNEQFF
-	TRBV7-9	TRBJ2-3	TRBD2	TGTGCCAGCAGCTTAAAACGGACTAGCGGTCCAGATACGCAGTATTTT	CASSLKRTSGPDTQYF
-	TRBV19	TRBJ2-7	TRBD2	TGTGCCAGTAGTACCCCCGGGGGTAGCGGGGGAAACGAGCAGTACTTC	CASSTPGGSGGNEQYF
-	TRBV9	TRBJ2-7	-	TGTGCCAGCAGCGTGGCAGGGATGGGCGAGCAGTACTTC	CASSVAGMGEQYF
-	TRBV7-9	TRBJ2-3	-	TGTGCCAGCAGCTTAGACAGGGCAGATACGCAGTATTTT	CASSLDRADTQYF
few	TRBV10-2	TRBJ2-7	TRBD2	TGCGCCAGCAGTGAGCGACTAGCGGGGAGCTACGAGCAGTACTTC	CASSERLAGSYEQYF
-	TRBV6-6	TRBJ2-5	-	TGTGCCAGCAGTCCCCTGGGGGGCGTGAAGACCCAGTACTTC	CASSPLGGVKTQYF
-	TRBV29-1	TRBJ1-1	-	TGCAGCGTTGCCCGGTCCTCCGGAACTGAAGCTTTCTTT	CSVARSSGTEAFF
-	TRBV14	TRBJ2-7	-	TGTGCCAGCAGCCCTCGGACACCCTCCGAGCAGTACTTC	CASSPRTPSEQYF
-	TRBV5-4	TRBJ1-1	-	TGTGCCAGCAGCCCAAGCTCCCGGAACACTGAAGCTTTCTTT	CASSPSSRNTEAFF
few	TRBV2	TRBJ1-5	-	TGTGCCAGCAGTGTCGCGGGGGGCAATCAGCCCCAGCATTTT	CASSVAGGNQPQHF
-	TRBV9	TRBJ2-3	-	TGTGCCAGCAGCGGGACCCCCAAACCAACAGATACGCAGTATTTT	CASSGTPKPTDTQYF
-	TRBV7-6	TRBJ2-5	-	TGTGCCAGCAGCACGGAACGACAAGAGACCCAGTACTTC	CASSTERQETQYF
-	TRBV7-6	TRBJ2-1	-	TGTGCCATACAAAATATAGCGGAAAACAATGAGCAGTTCTTC	CAIQNIAENNEQFF
-	TRBV19	TRBJ2-1	-	TGTGCCAGTAGTATCCCCCCCAATGAGCAGTTCTTC	CASSIPPNEQFF
-	TRBV6-4	TRBJ1-1	TRBD1	TGTGCCAGCAGCACAGGGGAGAGAACTGAAGCTTTCTTT	CASSTGERTEAFF
-	TRBV4-2	TRBJ2-2	-	TGTGCCAGCAGCCAAGATCGAATAGGAGGGTGGAGCACCGGGGAGCTGTTTTTT	CASSQDRIGGWSTGELFF
once	TRBV6-4	TRBJ2-1	-	TGTGCCAGCAGTGAATCTACGAGCGCGGATGAGCAGTTCTTC	CASSESTSADEQFF
-	TRBV28	TRBJ2-2	-	TGTGCCAGCAGTTTCAGAAGGACCGGGGAGCTGTTTTTT	CASSFRRTGELFF
-	TRBV14	TRBJ2-7	-	TGTGCCAGCAATAAGGGGGTCGGCGAGCAGTACTTC	CASNKGVGEQYF
-	TRBV6-5	TRBJ1-1	-	TGTGCCAGCAGTTACTCTTTTCCCACTGAAGCTTTCTTT	CASSYSFPTEAFF
once	TRBV6-6	TRBJ2-5	-	TGTGCCAGCAGTTACAGAGAGACCCAGTACTTC	CASSYRETQYF
once	TRBV7-7	TRBJ2-1	TRBD2	TGTGCTAGCAGCTTTCAGCTAGCGGGAGACGCTGAGCAGTTCTTC	CASSFQLAGDAEQFF
-	TRBV15	TRBJ1-2	-	TGTGCCACCAGCAGAGATTGGTTAGGAGTCAGTGGCTACACCTTC	CATSRDWLGVSGYTF
-	TRBV4-3	TRBJ1-4	-	TGCGCCAGCAGCCCCATTCTGGTGGCATATAATGAAAAACTGTTTTTT	CASSPILVAYNEKLFF
-	TRBV28	TRBJ2-6	-	TGTGCCAGCAGTTTAATGAGGTCCGGGGCCAACGTCCTGACTTTC	CASSLMRSGANVLTF
once	TRBV2	TRBJ2-7	-	TGTGCCAGCAGTTCTTTCTACGAGCAGTACTTC	CASSSFYEQYF
-	TRBV29-1	TRBJ2-7	TRBD1	TGCAGCGTTTGGGACAGGGGGATTTACGAGCAGTACTTC	CSVWDRGIYEQYF
-	TRBV29-1	TRBJ1-1	-	TGCAGCGTTGAAGATCCTCCGGTTCAGAGAACTGAAGCTTTCTTT	CSVEDPPVQRTEAFF